Only a few counts were recorded for the clone carrying this T cell receptor (beta chain). TCRdb reanalysed the 5' RACE reads using MiXCR and keeps one entry per CDR3 protein. This sample has hundreds of thousands of distinct CDR3 sequences; about 20% occur once, and the top ten carry 7.8%. V lost 0 bases and J lost 3, with 10 bases in between. The CDR3 runs 15 residues. Germline V gene data show CDR1 as MGHRA and CDR2 as YSYEKL. This sample was taken from a study of CD8 T cells in ankylosing spondylitis. The receptor's source is a male donor with ankylosing spondylitis or in good health (not recorded which). The sequencing sample was made of blood, either unsorted or a sorted T cell fraction (not recorded which). The chain joins TRBV4-1 to TRBJ2-3; D gene uncertain. The CDR3 loop is CASSQDRERTDTQYF. Written as DNA, the CDR3 is TGCGCCAGCAGCCAAGATAGGGAACGGACAGATACGCAGTATTTT.